A single sample gave rise to the 19 T cell receptor beta chains below, sequenced in a study of blood T cells in healthy people across ages. A second PCR, run for roughly 6 to 11 cycles, used a sample-barcoded 5' primer plus a J-beta primer mix. One entry per CDR3 protein results from TCRdb running MiXCR on the 5' RACE reads. The sample lists 450,000 to 700,000 distinct CDR3 sequences, 27% occurring once. Sequencing used blood. The receptors shown here come from a woman between 65 and 79 years old in good health.

V usage is TRBV29-1 and J usage is TRBJ1-2; D ambiguous. The CDR3 is made up of 14 amino acids. V shed 7 bases and J shed 8 bases, with 23 bases lying between them. From germline, CDR1 is SQVTM and CDR2 ANQGSEA. CDR3 loop: CSDYSGGSSSGYTF. As DNA, the CDR3 is TGCAGCGATTATAGTGGAGGCAGCTCTTCGGGCTACACCTTC.

This clonotype has only a few counts. J is TRBJ1-1 and V is TRBV20-1, with 9 bases that match TRBD1. Looked up from germline, CDR1 is DFQATT and CDR2 is SNEGSKA (reference sequence). The ends lost 5 bases at V and 4 bases at J; junction bases unmatched: 14. There are 16 residues in the CDR3. The CDR3 nucleotides read TGCAGTGCTCAGAGTCCCGGGACAGGGCGGGGCACTGAAGCTTTCTTT. This codes for CSAQSPGTGRGTEAFF.

This clonotype has just a few counts. One end of the junction fails to match germline, which may point to a read error. The chain has TRBV9 and TRBJ2-5, with D perhaps matching TRBD1 or TRBD2 (5 bases each). Germline CDR1 SGDLS, CDR2 YYNGEE. The CDR3 length is 16 residues. CDR3 residues: CASSVSNSPDLGTQCF. DNA of the CDR3: TGTGCCAGCAGCGTATCCAACTCTCCGGACTTGGGGACCCAGTGCTTC.

This clonotype showed up just a few times. The CDR3 loop is CASSFNQLGTGELFF. The CDR3 DNA reads TGTGCCAGCAGCTTTAATCAACTAGGCACCGGGGAGCTGTTTTTT. The rearrangement uses TRBV5-5 and TRBJ2-2; a weak D match, TRBD2 (5 bases). Trimming left V 2 bases short and J 4 bases short, with 12 bases between. The CDR3 consists of 15 residues. CDR1 is SGHKS, CDR2 YYEKEE, per germline (reference sequence).

The gene calls are TRBV29-1 and TRBJ2-5, with D maybe TRBD1 (6 bases). The end of the DNA fits TRBJ2-7 better, so the J call may be wrong. Germline-derived CDR1 and CDR2 are SQVTM and ANQGSEA. The CDR3 consists of 13 residues. Written as DNA, the CDR3 is TGCAGCGTTATGACAGGTGGAGCCTACGAGCAGTACTTC. Encoded protein: CSVMTGGAYEQYF.

With respect to this clonotype: Germline is not matched at one junction end, which may reflect a read error. The CDR3, as DNA: TGTGCCAGCAGTTACGGGCCTCGGGGCTGGTTC. Encoded protein: CASSYGPRGWF. The chain carries TRBV6-6 and TRBJ2-5; D assignment may be TRBD1 or TRBD2 (5 bases each). The germline CDR1 and CDR2 sequences are MNHNY and SVGAGI (reference sequence). The CDR3 is made up of 11 amino acids.

This chain links TRBV28 with TRBJ1-5; D gene uncertain. CDR1 MDHEN and CDR2 SYDVKM come from the germline V gene. The germline V and J ends were trimmed by 5 bases and 4 bases, with 15 bases remaining between them. The CDR3 consists of 15 residues. The DNA of the CDR3 is TGTGCCAGCAGTCCCCTAAGACAACGAAATCAGCCCCAGCATTTT. Translation: CASSPLRQRNQPQHF.

This clonotype was observed a few times. The chain is built from TRBV5-1 and TRBJ2-3; D remains ambiguous. Germline assignment: CDR1 SGHRS and CDR2 YFSETQ. With 2 bases removed from V and 2 bases from J, the gap between germline ends came to 9 bases. The CDR3 is 14 residues long. DNA for the CDR3: TGCGCCAGCAGCTTTTTGACATTCACAGATACGCAGTATTTT. It encodes CASSFLTFTDTQYF.

The chain has TRBV24-1 and TRBJ1-5; D uncertain. The CDR3 sequence is 16 residues long. The germline V and J ends were trimmed by 4 bases and 1 base, with 13 bases remaining between them. CDR1 is KGHDR, CDR2 SFDVKD, per germline. This CDR3 is CATSDRGAGSNQPQHF. The CDR3 DNA follows: TGTGCCACCAGTGACCGCGGCGCGGGGAGCAATCAGCCCCAGCATTTT.

DNA of the CDR3: TGTGCCAGCAGCCCACAGGTTGGACCCTACAATGAGCAGTTCTTC. It encodes CASSPQVGPYNEQFF. This chain connects TRBV7-3 to TRBJ2-1, with a tentative D call TRBD1 (5 bases). The germline V and J ends were trimmed by 5 bases and 2 bases, with 13 bases remaining between them. Germline V gene sequence: CDR1 SGHTA, CDR2 FQGTGA. The CDR3 loop spans 15 amino acids.

This clonotype has a handful of counts. The chain combines TRBV12-3 or TRBV12-4 with TRBJ1-2; the D is unclear. This CDR3 comprises 13 residues. V lost 4 bases and J 7 bases, leaving 13 bases between the germline ends. The CDR3: CASSSQARSGYTF. The CDR3 coding sequence is TGTGCCAGCAGTTCTCAAGCAAGGTCTGGCTACACCTTC.

J is TRBJ2-5 and V is TRBV7-6; 8 bases map to TRBD2. CDR3 length: 15 residues. Germline lookup yields CDR1 SGHVS and CDR2 FNYEAQ. V gave up 1 base and J gave up 5 bases; unmatched junction bases: 6. CDR3 nucleotide sequence: TGTGCCAGCAGCTTAGATGGGACTAGAGGGGAGACCCAGTACTTC. This encodes CASSLDGTRGETQYF.

V usage is TRBV20-1 and J usage is TRBJ1-5; D is unclear. Trimming cost V 0 bases and J 9 bases, with 12 bases left between them. Germline CDR1 and CDR2: DFQATT and SNEGSKA (reference sequence). The CDR3 is 13 amino acids. The CDR3 nucleotides read TGCAGTGCTAGAGAGAGAGGAGATTCGCCCCAGCATTTT. Amino acids: CSARERGDSPQHF.

The V call is TRBV5-1, the J call TRBJ2-2; D not certain. V lost 3 bases and J lost 1, with 10 bases in between. CDR1 and CDR2 from the germline V gene are SGHRS and YFSETQ. The CDR3 loop spans 15 amino acids. The CDR3 here is CASSWTGGNTGELFF. The CDR3 nucleotides read TGCGCCAGCAGCTGGACGGGTGGGAACACCGGGGAGCTGTTTTTT.

The chain combines TRBV28 with TRBJ2-1; D is possibly TRBD2 (5 bases). The closer fit of TRBJ2-7 to the DNA end suggests the J call may be wrong. The CDR3 spans 13 residues. Germline V CDR1 and CDR2: MDHEN, SYDVKM. The CDR3 coding sequence is TGTGCCAGCAGCCGGGATTCCAAGAGCGAGCAGTACTTC. Amino acid sequence: CASSRDSKSEQYF.

This clonotype has only a few counts. The chain has TRBV29-1 and TRBJ2-5; perhaps TRBD2 as D (5 bases). CDR3 size: 13 residues. The germline gives CDR1 SQVTM, CDR2 ANQGSEA. Deletions cut 2 bases from V and 2 bases from J, with 9 bases between. For the CDR3, the DNA is TGCAGCGTTGAATCCCAGCGGCAAGAGACCCAGTACTTC. Its protein is CSVESQRQETQYF.

This rearrangement joins TRBV7-2 to TRBJ2-6; no firm D call. Trimming cost V 3 bases and J 0 bases, with 9 bases left between them. The CDR3 is made up of 16 amino acids. Germline CDR1 and CDR2: SGHTA and FQGNSA. CDR3 protein: CASSLAVPSGANVLTF. The DNA for the CDR3 is TGTGCCAGCAGCTTGGCAGTGCCCTCTGGGGCCAACGTCCTGACTTTC.

This clonotype occurred many times. This chain links TRBV7-8 with TRBJ2-1, with 8 bases that match TRBD2. Germline trimming cut 3 bases from V and 5 bases from J; bases unmatched to any gene: 6. The germline V gene encodes CDR1 SGHVS and CDR2 FQNEAQ. The CDR3 spans 15 residues. CDR3 nucleotides: TGTGCCAGCAGCTTTCGGGGGGGTGTCAACAATGAGCAGTTCTTC. It yields the protein CASSFRGGVNNEQFF.

The chain is built from TRBV12-3 or TRBV12-4 and TRBJ1-1; D is undetermined. This CDR3 comprises 15 residues. Trimming left V 6 bases short and J 4 bases short, with 18 bases between. The CDR3 DNA is TGTGCCAGCAGGGGATGGGAGGGAAGTAGCACTGAAGCTTTCTTT. Translation: CASRGWEGSSTEAFF.